This is a list of T cell receptor beta chains from one sample in a study of T-cell reconstitution after alpha-beta-depleted transplantation in children. TCRdb analysed the PCR reads with MiXCR anew, one entry per CDR3 protein. The sample lists over 150,000 distinct CDR3 sequences, about 6% seen once, with 4.5% in the top ten. The material sequenced was PBMCs, taken before TCRalphabeta/CD19-depleted stem cell transplant. Receptor source: a girl under three years old with combined immunodeficiency, due to receive a stem cell transplant. Both conserved end residues are part of each CDR3. A D gene is named only where the DNA matches it firmly. A row's size may be missing; if present it is once, few, many or a size class.

abundance	d_gene	v_gene	j_gene	CDR3aa	CDR3nt
NA	TRBD2	TRBV7-2	TRBJ2-1	CASSFLAGALNEQFF	TGTGCCAGCAGCTTTCTAGCGGGAGCCCTCAATGAGCAGTTCTTC
few	NA	TRBV3-1	TRBJ1-2	CASSQSWGADYGYTF	TGTGCCAGCAGCCAAAGCTGGGGGGCTGACTATGGCTACACCTTC
many	TRBD1	TRBV5-1	TRBJ2-7	CASSRGQAYEQYF	TGCGCCAGCAGCCGAGGACAGGCGTACGAGCAGTACTTC
many	TRBD2	TRBV27	TRBJ2-7	CASSSGTSGAYEQYF	TGTGCCAGCAGTTCCGGGACTAGCGGTGCGTACGAGCAGTACTTC
many	TRBD1	TRBV20-1	TRBJ2-1	CSARDQTGSIYNEQFF	TGCAGTGCTAGAGATCAGACAGGGTCTATCTACAATGAGCAGTTCTTC
many	TRBD2	TRBV4-3	TRBJ2-2	CASRPTSGGTNTGELFF	TGCGCCAGCAGACCAACCTCGGGGGGAACGAACACCGGGGAGCTGTTTTTT
NA	NA	TRBV29-1	TRBJ1-2	CSVDGGSLAGYGYTF	TGCAGCGTTGACGGGGGCTCCCTGGCGGGATATGGCTACACCTTC
many	NA	TRBV6-6	TRBJ2-7	CASSRFGEQYF	TGTGCCAGCAGCCGGTTTGGCGAGCAGTACTTC
many	NA	TRBV7-2	TRBJ2-3	CASHVRDPDTQYF	TGTGCCAGCCATGTCAGGGACCCAGATACGCAGTATTTT
many	NA	TRBV5-1	TRBJ2-1	CASSGLDHEQFF	TGCGCCAGCAGCGGCCTGGATCATGAGCAGTTCTTC
many	TRBD1	TRBV5-1	TRBJ2-3	CASSLAWTGLADTQYF	TGCGCCAGCAGCTTGGCCTGGACAGGGCTGGCAGATACGCAGTATTTT
many	NA	TRBV5-1	TRBJ1-1	CASSLTGFNTEAFF	TGCGCCAGCAGCTTGACAGGGTTTAACACTGAAGCTTTCTTT
many	TRBD2	TRBV28	TRBJ2-7	CASSWVLAGAEQYF	TGTGCCAGCAGTTGGGTACTAGCGGGAGCAGAGCAGTACTTC
many	TRBD2	TRBV27	TRBJ2-3	CASSLGGRADTQYF	TGTGCCAGCAGTTTAGGTGGGAGGGCAGATACGCAGTATTTT
many	TRBD1	TRBV10-3	TRBJ1-1	CAIRQTGDLGTEAFF	TGTGCCATCAGACAGACAGGGGACCTCGGCACTGAAGCTTTCTTT
NA	TRBD2	TRBV4-2	TRBJ2-1	CASGPYIRSSGKMATFNEQFF	TGTGCCAGCGGCCCCTACATCCGGTCCAGCGGGAAAATGGCGACGTTCAATGAGCAGTTCTTC
many	TRBD2	TRBV4-1	TRBJ2-2	CASRGTSGRGTGELFF	TGCGCCAGCCGAGGGACTAGCGGGAGAGGTACCGGGGAGCTGTTTTTT
many	NA	TRBV20-1	TRBJ1-5	CSARDPDRFEQPQHF	TGCAGTGCTAGAGATCCGGACAGATTCGAACAGCCCCAGCATTTT
few	NA	TRBV28	TRBJ1-1	CASSWAGNTEAFF	TGTGCCAGCAGTTGGGCGGGGAACACTGAAGCTTTCTTT
many	NA	TRBV20-1	TRBJ2-2	CSAGRPTGELFF	TGCAGTGCCGGCCGACCCACCGGGGAGCTGTTTTTT
NA	NA	TRBV3-1	TRBJ1-4	CASSRATRPNEKLFF	TGTGCCAGCAGCCGAGCGACAAGGCCTAATGAAAAACTGTTTTTT
many	NA	TRBV7-8	TRBJ2-7	CASSFGGFAYEQYF	TGTGCCAGCAGCTTTGGGGGGTTCGCCTACGAGCAGTACTTC
many	NA	TRBV4-2	TRBJ1-4	CASRDRTNEKLFF	TGTGCCAGCAGGGACAGAACTAATGAAAAACTGTTTTTT
many	NA	TRBV28	TRBJ2-2	CASSLVGLYSTGELFF	TGTGCCAGCAGTTTAGTTGGTCTGTATAGCACCGGGGAGCTGTTTTTT
many	TRBD1	TRBV4-1	TRBJ2-1	CASSVSRGPNYYEQFF	TGCGCCAGCAGCGTAAGCAGGGGGCCAAATTATTATGAGCAGTTCTTC
many	TRBD2	TRBV7-2	TRBJ2-7	CASSLAPPSGGYEQYF	TGTGCCAGCAGCTTAGCCCCCCCGAGCGGGGGCTACGAGCAGTACTTC